One sample yielded the 10 T cell receptor beta chains listed below, sequenced in a study of cytomegalovirus exposure and HLA in healthy donors. This PCR relied on a set of 60 Vbeta primers and 13 Jbeta primers. Measured with immunoSEQ multiplex PCR; TCRdb has only the in-frame clones, and not every one. The sample has some 140,000 clones; nearly 80% are singletons. The sample comprised PBMCs. These receptors all stem from a man aged 25-45 years in good health and CMV-seronegative.

The chain recombines TRBV5-1 with TRBJ2-3, with D perhaps matching TRBD1 (6 bases). This CDR3 is 15 amino acids long. V was trimmed by 4 bases and J by 5 bases, leaving 17 bases between them. Germline V CDR1 and CDR2: SGHRS, YFSETQ. The CDR3 loop reads CASSGSGTLRDTQYF. In DNA form, the CDR3 reads TGCGCCAGCAGCGGATCCGGGACATTAAGAGATACGCAGTATTTT.

In regard to this clone: The same CDR3 arises from other DNA sequences in this sample as well. V is TRBV7-2 and J is TRBJ1-1; D is undetermined. Germline V gives CDR1 SGHTA, CDR2 FQGNSA. The V gene lost 1 base and the J gene lost 7 bases, with 7 bases spanning the gap. CDR3 length: 12 residues. DNA of the CDR3: TGTGCCAGCAGCTTAGACGGTAGTGAAGCTTTCTTT. This codes for CASSLDGSEAFF.

The chain joins TRBV2 to TRBJ2-7, with TRBD1 matching over 7 bases. Per germline, CDR1 SNHLY and CDR2 FYNNEI. Losses at the gene ends were 5 bases for V and 5 bases for J; bases not matched to a gene: 0. CDR3 length equals 11 residues. CDR3 sequence: CASSTGDEQYF. In nucleotides, the CDR3 is TGTGCCAGCAGTACAGGGGACGAGCAGTACTTC.

The chain carries TRBV6-6 and TRBJ2-5; D is uncertain. The CDR3 contains 11 residues. Germline V gene lookup returns CDR1 MNHNY and CDR2 SVGAGI (reference sequence). The V end was cut by 7 bases, the J end by 3 bases, with 6 bases between. The CDR3 spells CASKIEETQYF. In DNA form, the CDR3 reads TGTGCCAGCAAAATAGAAGAGACCCAGTACTTC.

CDR3 nucleotide sequence: TGTGCCACCAGCAGAGATAGGGGAAGCACTGAAGCTTTCTTT. This encodes CATSRDRGSTEAFF. The rearrangement joins TRBV15 to TRBJ1-1; D is possibly TRBD1 (5 bases). Trimming pared 0 bases from V and 4 bases from J, leaving 9 bases between. The germline V gene encodes CDR1 LNHNV and CDR2 YYDKDF (reference sequence). This CDR3 comprises 14 residues.

This chain joins TRBV20-1 and TRBJ2-7; 7 positions match TRBD1. Germline CDR1 DFQATT, CDR2 SNEGSKA (reference sequence). V gave up 6 bases and J gave up 5 bases; unmatched junction bases: 4. This CDR3 comprises 11 residues. The CDR3 loop is CSAQTGNEQYF. Written as DNA, the CDR3 is TGCAGTGCGCAGACAGGGAACGAGCAGTACTTC.

CDR3 DNA: TGTGCCTGGACGAGGCAGGGGCTCTCCCGCGAGCAGTACTTC. This sequence encodes CAWTRQGLSREQYF. This chain connects TRBV30 to TRBJ2-7, with a weak D call TRBD1 (6 bases). The CDR3 is 14 amino acids. CDR1 and CDR2 from the germline V gene are GTSNPN and SVGIG (reference sequence). The V gene lost 4 bases and the J gene lost 6 bases, with 19 bases spanning the gap.

The chain recombines TRBV27 with TRBJ2-2, with TRBD2 matching 7 bases. V lost 6 bases and J lost 7; bases outside the gene matches: 8. This CDR3 region has 14 residues. Germline V gives CDR1 MNHEY, CDR2 SMNVEV (reference sequence). CDR3 sequence: CASRPGGIGGELFF. The DNA of the CDR3 is TGTGCCAGCAGACCGGGAGGAATAGGCGGGGAGCTGTTTTTT.

This clone has a handful of counts. The rearrangement links TRBV29-1 to TRBJ1-2; 9 bases are shared with TRBD1. Germline V lookup: CDR1 SQVTM, CDR2 ANQGSEA. Germline trimming cut 1 base from V and 12 bases from J; bases unmatched to any gene: 3. This CDR3 is 11 amino acids long. Here the CDR3 reads CSVEGYRGHTF. The CDR3 bases are TGCAGCGTTGAAGGGTACAGGGGGCACACCTTC.

The J gene is TRBJ1-4, the V gene TRBV30; D uncertain. V lost 3 bases to trimming and J lost 5 bases, with 16 bases between them. The V gene's germline CDR1 is GTSNPN and CDR2 SVGIG (reference sequence). The CDR3 contains 15 residues. Here the CDR3 DNA reads TGTGCCTGGAGCCCGTTTGTCCTCCAGAATGAAAAACTGTTTTTT. Translated: CAWSPFVLQNEKLFF.